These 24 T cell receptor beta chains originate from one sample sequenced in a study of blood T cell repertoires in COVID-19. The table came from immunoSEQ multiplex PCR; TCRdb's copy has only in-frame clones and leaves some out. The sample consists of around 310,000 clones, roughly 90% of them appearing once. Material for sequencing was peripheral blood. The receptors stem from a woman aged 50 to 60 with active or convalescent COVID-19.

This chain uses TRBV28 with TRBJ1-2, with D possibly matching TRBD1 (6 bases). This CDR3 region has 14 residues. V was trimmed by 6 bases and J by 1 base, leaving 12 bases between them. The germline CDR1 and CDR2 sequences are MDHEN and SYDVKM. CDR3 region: CASRVAGVNYGYTF. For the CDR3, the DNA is TGTGCCAGCAGGGTCGCAGGGGTTAACTATGGCTACACCTTC.

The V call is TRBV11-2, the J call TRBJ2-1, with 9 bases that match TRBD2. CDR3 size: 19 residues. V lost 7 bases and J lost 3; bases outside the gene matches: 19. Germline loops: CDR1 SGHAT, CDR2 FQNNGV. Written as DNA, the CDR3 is TGTGCCAGCACCCGCGGGGTAGCGGGAGCTTCTCTTAGCTACAATGAGCAGTTCTTC. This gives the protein CASTRGVAGASLSYNEQFF.

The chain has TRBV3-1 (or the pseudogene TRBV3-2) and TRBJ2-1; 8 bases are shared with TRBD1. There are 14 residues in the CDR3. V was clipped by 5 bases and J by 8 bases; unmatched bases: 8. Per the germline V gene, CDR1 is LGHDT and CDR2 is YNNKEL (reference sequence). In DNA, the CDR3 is TGTGCCAGCAGCGCGCGACAGGGGATCGATGAGCAGTTCTTC. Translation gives CASSARQGIDEQFF.

The CDR3 sequence is CASSLGQKNIQYF. CDR3 bases: TGTGCCAGCAGCCTCGGACAGAAAAACATTCAGTACTTC. The V call is TRBV3-1 (or the pseudogene TRBV3-2), the J call TRBJ2-4; a possible D gene is TRBD1 (6 bases). The germline CDR1 and CDR2 sequences are LGHDT and YNNKEL (reference sequence). This CDR3 contains 13 residues. Trimming pared 4 bases from V and 4 bases from J, leaving 8 bases between.

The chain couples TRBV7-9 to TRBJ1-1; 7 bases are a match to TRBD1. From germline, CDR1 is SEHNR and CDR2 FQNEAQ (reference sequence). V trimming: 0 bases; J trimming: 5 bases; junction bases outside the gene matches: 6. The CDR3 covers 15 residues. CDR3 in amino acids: CASSLATGSKTEAFF. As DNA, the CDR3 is TGTGCCAGCAGCTTAGCGACAGGGTCGAAAACTGAAGCTTTCTTT.

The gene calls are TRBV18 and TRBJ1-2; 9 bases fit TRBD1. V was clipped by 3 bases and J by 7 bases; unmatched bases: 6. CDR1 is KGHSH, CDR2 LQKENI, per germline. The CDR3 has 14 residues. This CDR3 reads CASSPGDRAAGYTF. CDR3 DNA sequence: TGTGCCAGCTCACCTGGGGACAGGGCGGCTGGCTACACCTTC.

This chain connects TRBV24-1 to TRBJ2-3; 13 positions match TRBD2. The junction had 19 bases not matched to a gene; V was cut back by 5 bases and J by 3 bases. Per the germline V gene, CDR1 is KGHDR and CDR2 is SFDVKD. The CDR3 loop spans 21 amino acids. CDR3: CATSARGVGLAGVSSTDTQYF. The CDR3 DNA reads TGTGCCACCAGTGCCAGGGGGGTTGGACTAGCGGGAGTATCCTCAACAGATACGCAGTATTTT.

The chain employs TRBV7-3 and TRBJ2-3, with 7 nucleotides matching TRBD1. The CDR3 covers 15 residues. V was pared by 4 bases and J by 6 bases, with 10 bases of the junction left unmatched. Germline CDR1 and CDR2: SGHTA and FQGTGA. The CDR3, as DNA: TGTGCCAGCAGCTCCAGGGGGAGCTCCGCGGATACGCAGTATTTT. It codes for CASSSRGSSADTQYF.

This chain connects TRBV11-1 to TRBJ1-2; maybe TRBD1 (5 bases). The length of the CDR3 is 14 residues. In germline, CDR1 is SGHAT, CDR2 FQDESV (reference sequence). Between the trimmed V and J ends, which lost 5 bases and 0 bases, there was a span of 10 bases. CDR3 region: CASSKTTANYGYTF. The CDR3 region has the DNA TGTGCCAGCAGCAAGACGACAGCTAACTATGGCTACACCTTC.

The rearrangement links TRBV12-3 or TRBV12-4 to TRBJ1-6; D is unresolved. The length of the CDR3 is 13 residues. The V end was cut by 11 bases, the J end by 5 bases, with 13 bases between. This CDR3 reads CAAGQSHNSPLHF. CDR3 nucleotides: TGTGCCGCGGGCCAGTCCCATAATTCACCCCTCCACTTT.

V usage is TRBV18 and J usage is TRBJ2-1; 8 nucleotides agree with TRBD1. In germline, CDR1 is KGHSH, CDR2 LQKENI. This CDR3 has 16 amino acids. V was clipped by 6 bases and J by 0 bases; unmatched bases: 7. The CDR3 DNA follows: TGTGCCAGCTCTCTTGGACAGGGAAGCTCCTACAATGAGCAGTTCTTC. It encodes CASSLGQGSSYNEQFF. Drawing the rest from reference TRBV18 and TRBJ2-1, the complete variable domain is NAGVMQNPRHLVRRRGQEARLRCSPMKGHSHVYWYRQLPEEGLKFMVYLQKENIIDESGMPKERFSAEFPKEGPSILRIQQVVRGDSAAYFCASSLGQGSSYNEQFFGPGTRLTVL.

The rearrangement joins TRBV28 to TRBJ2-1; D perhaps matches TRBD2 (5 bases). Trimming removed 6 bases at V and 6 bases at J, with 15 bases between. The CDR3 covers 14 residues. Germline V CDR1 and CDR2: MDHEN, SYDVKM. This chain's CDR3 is CASSRGSSSNEQFF. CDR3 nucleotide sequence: TGTGCCAGCAGCCGGGGTAGTTCATCCAATGAGCAGTTCTTC.

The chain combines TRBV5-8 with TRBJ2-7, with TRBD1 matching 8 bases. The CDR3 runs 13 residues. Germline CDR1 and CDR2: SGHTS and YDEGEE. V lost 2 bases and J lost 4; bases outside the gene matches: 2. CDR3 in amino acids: CASSLYRGYEQYF. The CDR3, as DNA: TGTGCCAGCAGCTTATACAGGGGGTACGAGCAGTACTTC. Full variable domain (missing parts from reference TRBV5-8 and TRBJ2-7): EAGVTQSPTHLIKTRGQQATLRCSPISGHTSVYWYQQALGLGLQFLLWYDEGEERNRGNFPPRFSGRQFPNYSSELNVNALELEDSALYLCASSLYRGYEQYFGPGTRLTVT.

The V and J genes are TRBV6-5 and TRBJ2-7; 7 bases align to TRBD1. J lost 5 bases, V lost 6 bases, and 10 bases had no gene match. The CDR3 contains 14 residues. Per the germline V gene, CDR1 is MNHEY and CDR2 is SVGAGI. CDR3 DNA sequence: TGTGCCAGCAGCGGGGAGACAGGGTTCCACGAGCAGTACTTC. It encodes CASSGETGFHEQYF.

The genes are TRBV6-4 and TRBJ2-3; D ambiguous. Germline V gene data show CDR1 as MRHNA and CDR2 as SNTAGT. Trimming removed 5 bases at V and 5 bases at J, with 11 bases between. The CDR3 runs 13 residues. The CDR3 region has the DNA TGTGCCAGCAGTTTAATAACGGGAGATACGCAGTATTTT. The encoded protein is CASSLITGDTQYF.

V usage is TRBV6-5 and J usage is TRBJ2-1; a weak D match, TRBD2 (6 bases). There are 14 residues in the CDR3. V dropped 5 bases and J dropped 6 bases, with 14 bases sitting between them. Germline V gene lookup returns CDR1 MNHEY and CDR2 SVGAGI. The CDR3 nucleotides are TGTGCCAGCAGTATAGCGGCCCGGACCAATGAGCAGTTCTTC. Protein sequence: CASSIAARTNEQFF.

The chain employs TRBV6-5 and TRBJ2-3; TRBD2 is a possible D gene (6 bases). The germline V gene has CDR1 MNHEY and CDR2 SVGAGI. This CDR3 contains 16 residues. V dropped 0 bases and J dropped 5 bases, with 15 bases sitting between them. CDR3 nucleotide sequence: TGTGCCAGCAGTTACTCTCCCGGGAGAGTCCTAGATACGCAGTATTTT. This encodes CASSYSPGRVLDTQYF.

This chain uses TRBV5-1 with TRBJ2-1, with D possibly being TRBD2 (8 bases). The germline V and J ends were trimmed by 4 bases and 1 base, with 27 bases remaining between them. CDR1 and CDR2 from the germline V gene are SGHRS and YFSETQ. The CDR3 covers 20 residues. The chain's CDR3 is CASSPRGSGRVGGSYNEQFF. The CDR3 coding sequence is TGCGCCAGCAGCCCCAGGGGGAGCGGGAGAGTAGGAGGTTCCTACAATGAGCAGTTCTTC.

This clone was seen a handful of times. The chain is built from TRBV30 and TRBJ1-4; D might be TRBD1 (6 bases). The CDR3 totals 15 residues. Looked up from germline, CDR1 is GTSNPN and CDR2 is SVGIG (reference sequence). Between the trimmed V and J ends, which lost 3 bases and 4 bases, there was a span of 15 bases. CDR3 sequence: CAWRWMGARNEKLFF. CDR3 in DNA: TGTGCCTGGAGGTGGATGGGGGCCCGTAATGAAAAACTGTTTTTT. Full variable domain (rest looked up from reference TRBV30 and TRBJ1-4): SQTIHQWPATLVQPVGSPLSLECTVEGTSNPNLYWYRQAAGRGLQLLFYSVGIGQISSEVPQNLSASRPQDRQFILSSKKLLLSDSGFYLCAWRWMGARNEKLFFGSGTQLSVL.

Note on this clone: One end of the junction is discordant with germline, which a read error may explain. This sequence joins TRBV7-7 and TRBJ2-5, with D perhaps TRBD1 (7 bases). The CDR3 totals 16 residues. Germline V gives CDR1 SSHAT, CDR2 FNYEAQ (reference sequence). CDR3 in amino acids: CASSPVTGRYQETQYF. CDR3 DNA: TGTGCTAGCAGCCCAGTGACAGGGAGGTACCAAGAGACCCAGTACTTC.

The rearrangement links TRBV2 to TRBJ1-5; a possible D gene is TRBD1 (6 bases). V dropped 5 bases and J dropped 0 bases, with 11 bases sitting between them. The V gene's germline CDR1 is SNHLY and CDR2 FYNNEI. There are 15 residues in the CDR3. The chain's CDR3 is CASSIQGNSNQPQHF. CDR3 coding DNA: TGTGCCAGCAGTATACAGGGAAATAGCAATCAGCCCCAGCATTTT.

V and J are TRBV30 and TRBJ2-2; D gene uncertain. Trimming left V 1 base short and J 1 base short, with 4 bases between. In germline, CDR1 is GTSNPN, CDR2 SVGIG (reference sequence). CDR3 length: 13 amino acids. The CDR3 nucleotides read TGTGCCTGGAGTGGGAGGAACACCGGGGAGCTGTTTTTT. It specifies CAWSGRNTGELFF.

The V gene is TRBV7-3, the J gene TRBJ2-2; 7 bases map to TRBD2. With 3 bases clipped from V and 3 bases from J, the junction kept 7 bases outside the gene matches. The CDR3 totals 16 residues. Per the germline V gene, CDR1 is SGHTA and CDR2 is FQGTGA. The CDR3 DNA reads TGTGCCAGCAGCTTTGCCGCGGGGGTGTACACCGGGGAGCTGTTTTTT. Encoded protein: CASSFAAGVYTGELFF.

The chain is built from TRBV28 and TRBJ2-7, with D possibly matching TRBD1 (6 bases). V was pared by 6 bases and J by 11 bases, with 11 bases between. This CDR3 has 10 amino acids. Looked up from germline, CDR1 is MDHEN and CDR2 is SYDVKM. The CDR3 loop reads CASSGRGKYF. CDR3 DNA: TGTGCCAGCAGCGGTAGGGGGAAGTACTTC.